Given below is one T cell receptor beta chain in context. There is no known antigen for this receptor. Qualities for individual bases were not recorded, and no much larger clone is one base off. There are 13 amino acids in the CDR3, from cysteine to phenylalanine inclusive. Just CDR3 DNA is preserved here, 39 bases in frame from base 1. Cut back by 6 bases and 8 bases, the V and J ends lie 14 bases apart. According to the germline V gene (reference sequence), CDR1 reads DFQATT and CDR2 reads SNEGSKA. This sample is drawn from a study of blood T cells in healthy people across ages (dated by TCRdb to the mid-2010s). A note on the overall study: In model experiments, template switching captured about one uniquely barcoded TCR beta cDNA molecule for every two T cells. To avoid experimental bias, donors of different ages were randomly spread across the sequencing lanes. Using the same blood draw, the study looked at two additional independent replicas of 1 million unique cDNA reads for two donors, one aged 18 to 29 and the other aged 80 or older. To track age-related changes in TCR beta repertoire diversity, the study relied on deep sequencing normalized with unique cDNA molecular identifiers. Donors were grouped into four age groups: young (average approximately 16 years), middle-aged (over 35), aged (around 60) and long-lived (approximately 75).

Donors were 39 systemically healthy Caucasian individuals from Russia aged roughly 6 to 100 years. About 9.1 milliliters of peripheral blood were collected from each donor into EDTA-treated Vacutainer tubes. Ficoll-Paque density-gradient centrifugation was used to isolate PBMCs, with at least 6 million per sample. Total RNA, at least 5 micrograms per sample, was extracted from PBMCs with Trizol reagent. For every donor, flow cytometry on a PBMC aliquot measured the percentage of naive CD45RAhigh/CD27high T cells. Overall results and qualifications from the work: Observed TCR beta diversity per million T cells fell roughly linearly with age, and a significant reduction was already apparent by age around 40. Bulk unsorted PBMC profiling prevented conclusive comparison of naive and antigen-experienced compartments. Observed TCR beta diversity correlated strongly with the percentage of naive T cells measured by flow cytometry. Compared with the aged group, the long-lived group had more naive CD4+ T cells, fewer expanded clones and increased TCR diversity, a pattern suggesting age selection. Estimates of total diversity based on one million sequenced T cells were regarded as lower bounds and as underestimates. The CMV infection status of donors was not known, potentially confounding age-related changes in expanded clonotypes.

The receptor library was made with 5' RACE. The instrument was an Illumina HiSeq 2500. The second PCR ran for about 6 to 11 cycles and used a J-beta primer mix along with a sample-barcoded 5' primer. Each TCR beta cDNA molecule received a unique molecular identifier from a template-switch 5' adaptor carrying 12 random nucleotides. Each sample yielded at least 3 million CDR3-containing paired-end reads. The Mint cDNA synthesis kit, primed by a TRBC-specific oligonucleotide, was used to synthesize first-strand cDNA from all RNA. Following uracil-DNA glycosylase treatment, a first 18-cycle PCR with universal primers M1SS and BC2_uni_R was performed on all cDNA. On the authors' methods: Normalization of each sample was performed by random selection of 1 million high-quality reads, each carrying a distinct molecular identifier. Reads with shared molecular identifiers were discarded instead of being binned into consensus sequences. CDR3 identification, clonotype clustering and error correction used MiTCR with a Q25 quality threshold and the strictest error-elimination algorithm. A nonparametric unseen species model using Euler transformation provided a lower-bound estimate of total TCR beta diversity. In-frame beta chains were kept once TCRdb had trimmed the public reads at Q25 with fastp and called clones with MiXCR. For every CDR3 protein sequence, its rows merge into one entry that carries the most common genes and DNA. TCRdb, not the authors, supplied the V and J calls. The sample includes 1.5 million to 1.8 million distinct CDR3 sequences, with about 45% observed a single time. The leading ten clones occupy more than 4% of the sample.

Sequences were obtained from blood. The chain couples TRBV20-1 to TRBJ1-6; a confident D gene designation cannot be given. The sequence derives from a woman in her late teens or twenties in good health. The CDR3 protein: CSAPIGSDSPLHF. In nucleotide form, the sequence is TGCAGTGCGCCAATCGGTTCAGATTCACCCCTCCACTTT.